The clone carrying this TCR beta chain was detected only a few times. PCR primers comprised 60 Vbeta and 13 Jbeta primers. Sequenced by immunoSEQ multiplex PCR; TCRdb stores in-frame clones only, minus some. The sample lists 55,000 to 70,000 clones, roughly 83% occurring once. This sample was included in a study of cytomegalovirus exposure and HLA in healthy donors. From germline, CDR1 is LGHNA and CDR2 YSLEER. The CDR3 sequence is 14 residues long. V trimming: 6 bases; J trimming: 1 base; junction bases outside the gene matches: 3. The source material was PBMCs. The sequence was obtained from a human donor in good health. The chain carries TRBV4-3 and TRBJ2-7; 10 bases are shared with TRBD2. The CDR3 here is CASSRTSGSYEQYF. The CDR3 coding sequence is TGCGCCAGCAGTCGGACTAGCGGTTCCTACGAGCAGTACTTC.